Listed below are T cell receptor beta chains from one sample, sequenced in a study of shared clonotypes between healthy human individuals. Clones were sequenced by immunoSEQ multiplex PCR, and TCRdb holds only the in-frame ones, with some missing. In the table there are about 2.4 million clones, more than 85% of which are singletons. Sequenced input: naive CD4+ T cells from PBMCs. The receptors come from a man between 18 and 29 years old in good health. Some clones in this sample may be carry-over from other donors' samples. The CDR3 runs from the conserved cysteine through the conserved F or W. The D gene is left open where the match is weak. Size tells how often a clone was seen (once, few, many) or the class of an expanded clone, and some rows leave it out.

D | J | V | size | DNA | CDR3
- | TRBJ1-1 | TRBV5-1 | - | TGCGCCAGCAGCTTGGTGGGGGCCGGTACTGAAGCTTTCTTT | CASSLVGAGTEAFF
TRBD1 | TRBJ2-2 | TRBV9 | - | TGTGCCAGCAGTGACAGGGGCTGGACCGGGGAGCTGTTTTTT | CASSDRGWTGELFF
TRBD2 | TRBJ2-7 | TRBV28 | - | TGTGCCAGCAGTCCGACGGGGGGGAGGTACGAGCAGTACTTC | CASSPTGGRYEQYF
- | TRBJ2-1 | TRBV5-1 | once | TGCGCCAGCAGCTTAGGGCCCTTTGTGGGAGTCGATGAGCAGTTCTTC | CASSLGPFVGVDEQFF
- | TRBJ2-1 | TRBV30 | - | TGTGCCTGGAGTAGAGTTTCCAAAAGCTCCTACAATGAGCAGTTCTTC | CAWSRVSKSSYNEQFF
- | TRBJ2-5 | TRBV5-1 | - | TGCGCCAGCAGCTCACAGCAGATACAAGAGACCCAGTACTTC | CASSSQQIQETQYF
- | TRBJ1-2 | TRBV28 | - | TGTGCCAGCAGTTTACGGGAGTCGGTCTATGGCTACACCTTC | CASSLRESVYGYTF
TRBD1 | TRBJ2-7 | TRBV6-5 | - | TGTGCCAGCAGTTCGGGGACAGGGTCAAAGCGCTACGAGCAGTACTTC | CASSSGTGSKRYEQYF
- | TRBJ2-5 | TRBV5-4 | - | TGTGCCACCCGAAAGGGGGGCGGTTCGTACCAAGAGACCCAGTACTTC | CATRKGGGSYQETQYF
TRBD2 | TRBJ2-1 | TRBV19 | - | TGTGCCAGTAGTATAGGCCTGGGAGGGGTCCCCTACAATGAGCAGTTCTTC | CASSIGLGGVPYNEQFF
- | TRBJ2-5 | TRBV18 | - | TGTGCCAGCTCACCCGGACAGAACCAAGAGACCCAGTACTTC | CASSPGQNQETQYF
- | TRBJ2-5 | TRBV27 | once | TGTGCCAGCAGTTTCGCCGCTCTGTCGGAGACCCAGTACTTC | CASSFAALSETQYF
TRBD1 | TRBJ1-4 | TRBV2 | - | TGTGCCAGCAGGGAGGGACAGATTAATGAAAAACTGTTTTTT | CASREGQINEKLFF
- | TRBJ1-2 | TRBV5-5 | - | TGTGCCAGCAGCCGAGGAGAAGCTCCGTGGGGCTACACCTTC | CASSRGEAPWGYTF
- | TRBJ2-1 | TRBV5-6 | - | TGTGCCAGCAGCTTGTCAGGGGGGCTCAATGAGCAGTTCTTC | CASSLSGGLNEQFF
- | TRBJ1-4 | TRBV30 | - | TGTGCCTCCGGCACAGGGTATGTCGGTACGGAAAAACTGTTTTTT | CASGTGYVGTEKLFF
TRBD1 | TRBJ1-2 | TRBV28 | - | TGTGCCAGCACCGTACAGGGGGCATTCTATGGCTACACCTTC | CASTVQGAFYGYTF
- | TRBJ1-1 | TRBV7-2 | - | TGTGCCAGCAGCCCCGGGGGGGCGCCGGACACTGAAGCTTTCTTT | CASSPGGAPDTEAFF
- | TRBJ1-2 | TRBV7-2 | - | TGTGCCAGCAGCCCCGATGCTAACTATGGCTACACCTTC | CASSPDANYGYTF
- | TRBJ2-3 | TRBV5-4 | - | TGTGCCAGCAGCTTTGACAGATTCACAGATACGCAGTATTTT | CASSFDRFTDTQYF
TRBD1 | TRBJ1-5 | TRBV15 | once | TGTGCCACCAGCAGCTTACATCCGGGACAGGGAGAGCCCCAGCATTTT | CATSSLHPGQGEPQHF
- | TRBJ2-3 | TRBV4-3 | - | TGCGCCAGCAGCCAAGAGGGCGGTCGCAGTACGCAGTATTTT | CASSQEGGRSTQYF
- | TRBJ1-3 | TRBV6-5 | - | TGTGCCAGCAGTTCCCCTTTTTCTGGAAACACCATATATTTT | CASSSPFSGNTIYF
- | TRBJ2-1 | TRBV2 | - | TGTGCCAGCAGTCAACAGGGTCCTACCTACAATGAGCAGTTCTTC | CASSQQGPTYNEQFF
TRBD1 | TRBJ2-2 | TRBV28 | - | TGTGCCAGCAGTCCACAGGGGACCGGGGAGCTGTTTTTT | CASSPQGTGELFF
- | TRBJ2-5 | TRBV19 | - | TGTGCCAGTAGTTCCCCTCAGGGAGGCCCTGAGACCCAGTACTTC | CASSSPQGGPETQYF
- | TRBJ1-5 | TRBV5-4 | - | TGTGCCAGCAGCTTTGCAGGAACGAATCAGCCCCAGCATTTT | CASSFAGTNQPQHF
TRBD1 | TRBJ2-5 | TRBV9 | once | TGTGCCAGCAGCGGACAGGGGAGGATGGAGACCCAGTACTTC | CASSGQGRMETQYF
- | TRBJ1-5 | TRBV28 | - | TGTGCCAGCAGTCGACCGACAGGAGGGGATCAGCCCCAGCATTTT | CASSRPTGGDQPQHF
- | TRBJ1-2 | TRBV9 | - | TGTGCCAGCAGCGTAGGGGGGCACTTTAACTATGGCTACACCTTC | CASSVGGHFNYGYTF
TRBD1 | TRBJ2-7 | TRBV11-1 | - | TGTGCCAGCAGCTTAAGCGGGACAGGGCTCTACGAGCAGTACTTC | CASSLSGTGLYEQYF
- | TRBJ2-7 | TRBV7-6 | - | TGTGCCAGCAGCTTAGGGGTCGCAGGGTCGGCTTCTTTTTACGAGCAGTACTTC | CASSLGVAGSASFYEQYF
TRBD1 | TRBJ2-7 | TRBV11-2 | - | TGTGCCAGCAACTCACAGGGGAAGGAGCAGTACTTC | CASNSQGKEQYF
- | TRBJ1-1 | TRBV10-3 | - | TGTGCCATCAGTGAGCCGACACTGACACAGGGCAACACTGAAGCTTTCTTT | CAISEPTLTQGNTEAFF
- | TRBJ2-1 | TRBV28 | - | TGTGCCAGCCTAAGGGGGGGAGCCTACAATGAGCAGTTCTTC | CASLRGGAYNEQFF
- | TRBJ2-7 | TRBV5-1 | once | TGCGCCAGCAGCTTGGGCGCCCCCTACGAGCAGTACTTC | CASSLGAPYEQYF
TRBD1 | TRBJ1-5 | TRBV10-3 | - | TGTGCCATCAGTGATCCAGGGGGCTCAAGGGGAGCCAATCAGCCCCAGCATTTT | CAISDPGGSRGANQPQHF
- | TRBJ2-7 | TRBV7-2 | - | TGTGCCAGCAGCCCCGGACGAGCCTACGAGCAGTACTTC | CASSPGRAYEQYF
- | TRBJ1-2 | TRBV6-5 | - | TGTGCCAGCAGTTACTCGTACGGCCCTAACTATGGCTACACCTTC | CASSYSYGPNYGYTF
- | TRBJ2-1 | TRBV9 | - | TGTGCCAGCAGCGTAGATGGCGGATCCTACAATGAGCAGTTCTTC | CASSVDGGSYNEQFF
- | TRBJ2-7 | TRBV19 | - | TGTGCCAGTAGTATAGCCCCGATCTCCTACGAGCAGTACTTC | CASSIAPISYEQYF
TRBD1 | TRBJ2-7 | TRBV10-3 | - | TGTGCCATCACCACAGGGGGAAGCTCCTACGAGCAGTACTTC | CAITTGGSSYEQYF
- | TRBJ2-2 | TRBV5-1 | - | TGCGCCAGCAGCTTGGAGGGGGTCGCCGGGGAGCTGTTTTTT | CASSLEGVAGELFF
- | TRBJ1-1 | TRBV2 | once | TGTGCCAGCGGGAGGGCCGAAAACACTGAAGCTTTCTTT | CASGRAENTEAFF
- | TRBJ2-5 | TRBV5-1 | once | TGCGCCAGCAGCTTGACCGCAGGGATGAGGGAGACCCAGTACTTC | CASSLTAGMRETQYF